This TCR beta chain emerged from a study of T cell responses to AZD1222 COVID-19 vaccine. Background on the study: The study pooled second doses at about 4 or about 12 weeks.

The CDR3 spans 14 residues. V lost 4 bases, J lost 0 bases, and 3 bases stayed unmatched. The germline CDR1 and CDR2 sequences are SGHRS and YFSETQ. Study observations and caveats: With two AZD1222 doses given, Spike-specific TCR breadth and depth both rose.

The repertoire was sequenced with immunoSEQ multiplex PCR; TCRdb's copy has only in-frame clones and lacks some. The sample has 54,000 or so clones, nearly 90% seen once. Concerning this clone itself: Its antigen is not known.

The sample in question was peripheral blood, obtained on day 0 of AZD1222 vaccination. The source is an adult in good health. This chain connects TRBV5-1 to TRBJ1-1; TRBD1 matches 7 bases. CDR3: CASSRGTVNTEAFF. CDR3 DNA sequence: TGCGCCAGCAGCAGAGGGACAGTGAACACTGAAGCTTTCTTT.